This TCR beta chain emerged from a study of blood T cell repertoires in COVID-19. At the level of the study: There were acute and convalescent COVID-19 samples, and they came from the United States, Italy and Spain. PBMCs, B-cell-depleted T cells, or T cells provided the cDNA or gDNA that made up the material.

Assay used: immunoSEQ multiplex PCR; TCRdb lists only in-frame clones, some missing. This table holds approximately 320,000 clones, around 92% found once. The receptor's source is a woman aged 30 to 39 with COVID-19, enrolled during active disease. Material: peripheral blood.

CDR3 DNA: TGTGCCAGCAGCCAAGATGGGGTCGGGGTCTACGACGAGCAGTACTTC. The encoded protein is CASSQDGVGVYDEQYF. The chain has TRBV3-1 (or the pseudogene TRBV3-2) and TRBJ2-7, with a weak D call TRBD2 (5 bases). The CDR3 loop spans 16 amino acids. V lost 0 bases and J 5 bases, leaving 17 bases between the germline ends. CDR1 and CDR2 from the germline V gene are LGHDT and YNNKEL (reference sequence).